These 21 T cell receptor beta chains were sequenced from one sample in a study of a mutant IDH1 vaccine in newly diagnosed glioma. The time point here: week 5, during vaccination. Every vaccine dose comprised 300 ug of mutant IDH1 20-mer peptide plus topical imiquimod. The antigens of these receptors remain unknown. Profiled with immunoSEQ multiplex PCR; TCRdb holds only in-frame clones, not every one. The sample consists of just under 80,000 clones, roughly 90% of them appearing once. Source: PBMCs, taken from a glioma patient whose treatment included an IDH1 peptide vaccine. These receptors were obtained from a woman between 50 and 59 years old with glioma.

The table lists this clone with a count of one. V and J are TRBV2 and TRBJ2-5; 10 bases line up with TRBD2. The trim removed 5 bases at V and 2 bases at J, leaving 5 bases unmatched. This CDR3 has 15 amino acids. Germline loops: CDR1 SNHLY, CDR2 FYNNEI. CDR3 coding DNA: TGTGCCAGCAGTCTTGTAGCGGGGGGTCAAGAGACCCAGTACTTC. Translating gives CASSLVAGGQETQYF.

This clone was recorded once. V usage is TRBV6-5 and J usage is TRBJ1-5; the match to TRBD1 covers 8 bases. CDR1 is MNHEY, CDR2 SVGAGI, per germline. J lost 6 bases, V lost 0 bases, and 4 bases had no gene match. The CDR3 covers 15 residues. CDR3 protein: CASSYSGTGGQPQHF. The CDR3 DNA sequence: TGTGCCAGCAGTTACTCGGGGACAGGAGGTCAGCCCCAGCATTTT.

This chain uses TRBV9 with TRBJ2-5; D may be TRBD1 or TRBD2 (5 bases each). V was cut by 0 bases and J by 2 bases, with 8 bases left in between. The CDR3 runs 14 residues. Germline assignment: CDR1 SGDLS and CDR2 YYNGEE. DNA of the CDR3: TGTGCCAGCAGCGTAGGGGGGTCGCAAGAGACCCAGTACTTC. Its translation is CASSVGGSQETQYF.

V gene TRBV5-4 combines with J gene TRBJ1-2, with D possibly TRBD1 on 6 matching bases. Trimming shortened V by 4 bases and J by 8 bases, and 12 bases separated the two germline ends. CDR1 and CDR2 (germline): SGHNT, YYREEE (reference sequence). This CDR3 region has 12 residues. The CDR3 region has the DNA TGTGCCAGCAGCCGGGACATAAAGGGCTACACCTTC. It specifies CASSRDIKGYTF.

J is TRBJ2-7 and V is TRBV21-1; whether TRBD1, the table's D call, matches the DNA was not checked. TRBV21-1 is designated a pseudogene. The CDR3 runs to 13 residues. As DNA, the CDR3 is TGTGCCAAGCCCCCAGGGGCCTCCTACGAGCAGTACTTC. This translates into CAKPPGASYEQYF.

The table lists this clone with a count of one. The genes are TRBV6-1 and TRBJ1-3; D may be TRBD1 (6 bases). Germline values: CDR1 MNHNS, CDR2 SASEGT. The CDR3 spans 16 residues. V was pared by 1 base and J by 2 bases, with 12 bases between. The CDR3 bases are TGTGCCAGCAGTGAAGGGACAGCAGCGGCTGGAAACACCATATATTTT. It yields the protein CASSEGTAAAGNTIYF.

This chain links TRBV7-8 with TRBJ2-7; a weak D match, TRBD2 (5 bases). In germline, CDR1 is SGHVS, CDR2 FQNEAQ. The CDR3 contains 14 residues. Trimming pared 0 bases from V and 2 bases from J, leaving 8 bases between. CDR3 sequence reads: CASSLARAPYEQYF. CDR3 DNA sequence: TGTGCCAGCAGCTTAGCGCGGGCCCCCTACGAGCAGTACTTC. Based on the CDR3 plus reference TRBV7-8 and TRBJ2-7, the full variable domain is GAGVSQSPRYKVAKRGQDVALRCDPISGHVSLFWYQQALGQGPEFLTYFQNEAQLDKSGLPSDRFFAERPEGSVSTLKIQRTQQEDSAVYLCASSLARAPYEQYFGPGTRLTVT.

J is TRBJ2-5 and V is TRBV28; D is uncertain. V gave up 8 bases and J gave up 1 base, with 14 bases separating them. The CDR3 totals 14 residues. Germline V gene data show CDR1 as MDHEN and CDR2 as SYDVKM. The CDR3 nucleotides read TGTGCCAGCGCTGCAGTCGGCGGCCAAGAGACCCAGTACTTC. It translates to CASAAVGGQETQYF.

This clone was counted only a few times. The chain recombines TRBV5-4 with TRBJ2-1; D gene uncertain. CDR1 and CDR2 from the germline V gene are SGHNT and YYREEE (reference sequence). The length of the CDR3 is 15 residues. V dropped 7 bases and J dropped 7 bases, with 21 bases sitting between them. The CDR3 region is CASGNRATETNEQFF. CDR3 bases: TGTGCCAGCGGGAACCGGGCCACAGAGACGAATGAGCAGTTCTTC.

The chain recombines TRBV6-5 with TRBJ1-1, with a tentative D call TRBD1 (5 bases). Germline-derived CDR1 and CDR2 are MNHEY and SVGAGI. Trimming left V 2 bases short and J 6 bases short, with 10 bases between. This CDR3 has 13 residues. The CDR3 loop is CASSYVGTAEAFF. The CDR3 nucleotides read TGTGCCAGCAGTTACGTAGGGACGGCTGAAGCTTTCTTT.

CDR3 DNA: TGTGCCAGCAGCCGGGGACACCAGGTCGGCTACGAGCAGTACTTC. As protein: CASSRGHQVGYEQYF. The V gene is TRBV28, the J gene TRBJ2-7; weak D call: TRBD1 (6 bases). This CDR3 has 15 residues. Deletions cut 6 bases from V and 3 bases from J, with 18 bases between. Per the germline V gene, CDR1 is MDHEN and CDR2 is SYDVKM.

CDR3 loop: CASSLNPDPVGEQFF. CDR3 nucleotide sequence: TGTGCCAGCAGCTTAAACCCGGATCCGGTGGGTGAGCAGTTCTTC. This chain links TRBV7-3 with TRBJ2-1; unclear D gene. Trimming removed 1 base at V and 9 bases at J, with 16 bases between. The CDR3 is 15 residues long. Germline loops: CDR1 SGHTA, CDR2 FQGTGA. The full variable domain, completed using reference TRBV7-3 and TRBJ2-1, is GAGVSQTPSNKVTEKGKYVELRCDPISGHTALYWYRQSLGQGPEFLIYFQGTGAADDSGLPNDRFFAVRPEGSVSTLKIQRTERGDSAVYLCASSLNPDPVGEQFFGPGTRLTVL.

The chain has TRBV5-6 and TRBJ1-2; D may be TRBD1 (6 bases). The V gene's germline CDR1 is SGHDT and CDR2 YYEEEE. The V end lost 0 bases, the J end lost 8 bases, and 11 bases lay between the germline ends. This CDR3 has 13 amino acids. This CDR3 is CASSLAGGAGYTF. The CDR3 DNA sequence: TGTGCCAGCAGCTTGGCCGGGGGGGCCGGCTACACCTTC.

CDR3 amino acids: CASSLSGSSYNEQFF. The CDR3 DNA is TGTGCCAGCAGCTTGAGCGGGAGCTCCTACAATGAGCAGTTCTTC. The rearrangement links TRBV5-4 to TRBJ2-1, with 8 bases aligning to TRBD2. Trimming at V came to 1 base and at J to 0 bases, leaving 0 bases not matched to a gene. The CDR3 covers 15 residues. Germline loops: CDR1 SGHNT, CDR2 YYREEE (reference sequence).

The V call is TRBV9, the J call TRBJ2-7, with no clear D. The CDR3 covers 15 residues. In germline, CDR1 is SGDLS, CDR2 YYNGEE. Trimming took 4 bases from V and 0 from J, leaving 14 bases between them. The CDR3: CASSPRPSSSYEQYF. In nucleotides, the CDR3 is TGTGCCAGCAGCCCCCGGCCTTCATCCTCCTACGAGCAGTACTTC.

V gene TRBV19 combines with J gene TRBJ1-5; D is unclear. Germline loops: CDR1 LNHDA, CDR2 SQIVND (reference sequence). This CDR3 comprises 16 residues. The ends were cut back, 2 bases at V and 2 bases at J, with 13 bases in the middle. This CDR3 is CASSIRGPYGNQPQHF. DNA of the CDR3: TGTGCCAGTAGTATAAGAGGGCCCTATGGCAATCAGCCCCAGCATTTT.

The chain combines TRBV7-2 with TRBJ2-3, with D maybe TRBD2 (6 bases). Trimming shortened V by 1 base and J by 1 base, and 6 bases separated the two germline ends. The germline CDR1 and CDR2 sequences are SGHTA and FQGNSA. This CDR3 is built from 14 residues. CDR3 DNA: TGTGCCAGCAGCTTAGGGGAGGGCACAGATACGCAGTATTTT. It encodes CASSLGEGTDTQYF.

This chain uses TRBV4-2 with TRBJ2-7; D may be TRBD1 (6 bases). V was clipped by 3 bases and J by 7 bases, with 10 bases between them. In germline, CDR1 is LGHNA, CDR2 YNFKEQ. The CDR3 extends over 12 amino acids. The CDR3 region is CASSQTGGEQYF. DNA of the CDR3: TGTGCCAGCAGCCAGACAGGCGGAGAGCAGTACTTC.

This clone has only a few counts. This chain links TRBV7-9 with TRBJ2-1, with D possibly being TRBD2 (5 bases). Deletions cut 2 bases from V and 5 bases from J, with 13 bases between. Germline V lookup: CDR1 SEHNR, CDR2 FQNEAQ (reference sequence). The CDR3 length is 15 residues. CDR3 protein: CASSLIGSGDNEQFF. The CDR3 region has the DNA TGTGCCAGCAGCTTAATTGGAAGCGGAGACAATGAGCAGTTCTTC.

The rearrangement joins TRBV28 to TRBJ1-4; D gene ambiguous. Trimming pared 11 bases from V and 0 bases from J, leaving 7 bases between. This CDR3 comprises 12 residues. CDR1 and CDR2 (germline): MDHEN, SYDVKM. CDR3 sequence (DNA): TGTGCCGTATTACCAACTAATGAAAAACTGTTTTTT. This translates into CAVLPTNEKLFF.

This clone was observed a few times. The chain recombines TRBV9 with TRBJ1-3; possibly TRBD1 for D (6 bases). The V end was cut by 3 bases, the J end by 2 bases, with 15 bases between. CDR1 SGDLS and CDR2 YYNGEE come from the germline V gene. This CDR3 comprises 16 residues. The CDR3 sequence: CASSALPQGPGNTIYF. CDR3 nucleotide sequence: TGTGCCAGCAGCGCTTTACCGCAGGGGCCTGGAAACACCATATATTTT.